This TCR beta chain was captured in a study of identical twins. Via MiXCR, TCRdb re-called the 5' RACE reads, giving one row per CDR3 protein. The sample lists roughly 1,500,000 distinct CDR3 sequences, roughly 35% seen once, with more than 0.25% in the top ten. Trimming removed 6 bases from V and 5 bases from J; junction bases left unmatched: 9. CDR3 length equals 13 residues. Germline V lookup: CDR1 DFQATT, CDR2 SNEGSKA (reference sequence). The chain links TRBV20-1 to TRBJ2-5; 7 bases map to TRBD1. Sequencing was performed on cord blood. The receptor was isolated from a newborn girl in good health. For the CDR3, the DNA is TGCAGTGCCCGGGACAGCCTTTCGGAGACCCAGTACTTC. Translated, it gives CSARDSLSETQYF.